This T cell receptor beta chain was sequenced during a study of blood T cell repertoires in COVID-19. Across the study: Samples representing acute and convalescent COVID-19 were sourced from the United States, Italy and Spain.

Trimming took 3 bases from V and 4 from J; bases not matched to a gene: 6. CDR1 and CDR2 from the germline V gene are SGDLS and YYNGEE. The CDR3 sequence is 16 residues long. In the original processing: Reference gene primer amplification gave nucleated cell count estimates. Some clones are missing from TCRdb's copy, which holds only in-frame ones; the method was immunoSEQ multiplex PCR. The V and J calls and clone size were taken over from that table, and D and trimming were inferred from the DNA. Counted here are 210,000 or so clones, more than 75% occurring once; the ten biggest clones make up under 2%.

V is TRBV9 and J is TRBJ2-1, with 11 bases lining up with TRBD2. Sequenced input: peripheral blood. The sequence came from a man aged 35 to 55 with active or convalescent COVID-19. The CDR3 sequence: CASSASRLAGYNEQFF. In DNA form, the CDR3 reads TGTGCCAGCAGCGCCTCCCGACTAGCGGGGTACAATGAGCAGTTCTTC.